The rows below give T cell receptor beta chains drawn from one sample of a study of blood T cell repertoires in COVID-19. Profiling relied on immunoSEQ multiplex PCR, and the TCRdb table lists in-frame clones only, not all of them. Here the sample spans just over 650,000 clones, about nine tenths being singletons. The sample comprised peripheral blood. The receptors stem from a woman younger than 30 with acute or convalescent COVID-19. The CDR3 runs from the conserved cysteine through the conserved F or W. D genes are given only for firm matches. Not all rows give a size; the values are once, few, many and, for expanded clones, a class.

clone_size j_call d_call v_call cdr3_nt cdr3_aa
. TRBJ1-4 . TRBV10-3 TGTGCCATCGGCCAGGTCCCTAATGAAAAACTGTTTTTT CAIGQVPNEKLFF
. TRBJ2-7 . TRBV30 TGTGCCTGGAGCAATAACCTACAGGGCTACGAGCAGTACTTC CAWSNNLQGYEQYF
. TRBJ2-1 . TRBV24-1 TGTGCCACCAGTGACGCCGAAGTGCGGATCTTC CATSDAEVRIF
. TRBJ2-5 . TRBV3-1/TRBV3-2 TGTGCCAGCAGCCAAGCCGGGGAGACCCAGTACTTC CASSQAGETQYF
. TRBJ2-1 TRBD2 TRBV18 TGTGCCAGCTCACCACCGTCGCGGGGGGGCTACAATGAGCAGTTCTTC CASSPPSRGGYNEQFF
. TRBJ2-1 TRBD1 TRBV6-5 TGTGCCAGCATCGCAGGGGGCAATGAGCAGTTCTTC CASIAGGNEQFF
. TRBJ1-1 TRBD1 TRBV29-1 TGCAGCGTCGTCCGGGACAGAGACTTCGAAGCTTTCTTT CSVVRDRDFEAFF
once TRBJ1-3 . TRBV6-1 TGTGCCAGCAGTGAACAGGGAGGCGGAAACACCATATATTTT CASSEQGGGNTIYF
. TRBJ2-7 . TRBV3-1/TRBV3-2 TGTGCCAGCAGCCAAGAAGGGGGACATCTCTACGAGCAGTACTTC CASSQEGGHLYEQYF
few TRBJ2-1 TRBD1 TRBV28 TGTGCCAGCAGTTCGGCCGAGACAGGGTACAATGAGCAGTTCTTC CASSSAETGYNEQFF
. TRBJ2-6 TRBD2 TRBV10-3 TGTGCCATCAGTGAGTCCCTAGCGGGCCACTCTGGGGCCAACGTCCTGACTTTC CAISESLAGHSGANVLTF
. TRBJ1-2 . TRBV4-3 TGCGCCAGCAGCCAAGACCCCCGGGACTTGGGCTATGGCTACACCTTC CASSQDPRDLGYGYTF
. TRBJ1-5 . TRBV27 TGTGCCAGCAGTTTATCCGGGACTAGGGTGGCCCAGCATTTT CASSLSGTRVAQHF
. TRBJ1-5 TRBD1 TRBV6-2/TRBV6-3 TGTGCCAGCAGTTATGCCGCGACAGGGAATCAGCCCCAGCATTTT CASSYAATGNQPQHF
. TRBJ1-3 TRBD1 TRBV24-1 TGTGCCACCAGGTTGGACAGGGAAGGGTCTGGAAACACCATATATTTT CATRLDREGSGNTIYF
. TRBJ1-2 TRBD1 TRBV6-5 TGTGCCAGCAGCTGGACAGGGGATAAGGGTGGCTACACCTTC CASSWTGDKGGYTF
. TRBJ1-1 TRBD1 TRBV5-5 TGTGCCAGCAGCTTTGCCGACAGGGAGGACACTGAAGCTTTCTTT CASSFADREDTEAFF
. TRBJ2-7 . TRBV7-2 TGTGCCAGCAGCTTAGGGCAGGGAGGCCTCTACGAGCAGTACTTC CASSLGQGGLYEQYF
once TRBJ1-6 . TRBV14 TGTGCCAGCAGTCGTACAGGGTACGCATCGAATTCACCCCTCCACTTT CASSRTGYASNSPLHF
. TRBJ2-6 . TRBV29-1 TGCAGCGTTACCGGTAACTCTGGGGCCAACGTCCTGACTTTC CSVTGNSGANVLTF
. TRBJ2-1 . TRBV25-1 TGTGCCAGCAGTGAAGATTTGGGGAGGAATGAGCAGTTCTTC CASSEDLGRNEQFF
. TRBJ1-2 . TRBV5-1 TGCGCCAGCAGCTTTTCGTACCCTACAGGGACCGCTAACTATGGCTACACCTTC CASSFSYPTGTANYGYTF
. TRBJ1-1 . TRBV5-5 TGTGCCAGCAGCTTGGCGGCTAGGGAGGTGGAAGCTTTCTTT CASSLAAREVEAFF
once TRBJ1-1 TRBD1 TRBV3-1/TRBV3-2 TGTGCCAGCAGCCCGGACAGGGGCAACACTGAAGCTTTCTTT CASSPDRGNTEAFF
. TRBJ1-3 . TRBV19 TGTGCCAGTACCTGGGTGGGGCCCTCTGGAAACACCATATATTTT CASTWVGPSGNTIYF
. TRBJ2-1 . TRBV5-6 TGTGCCAGCAGCTTTCGAACACGGGGGGCGTTCGGTGAGCAGTTCTTC CASSFRTRGAFGEQFF
. TRBJ2-2 . TRBV5-1 TGCGCCAGCAGCTTGGTTGGAGTTGCGGACGGGGAGCTGTTTTTT CASSLVGVADGELFF
. TRBJ1-2 . TRBV10-1 TGCGCCAGCAGTGAGTCGATCAGGGGCAGGGCGCCATTTACCAACTATGGCTACACCTTC CASSESIRGRAPFTNYGYTF
. TRBJ1-2 TRBD1 TRBV4-3 TGCGCCAGCAGCCATTTTCTCGGACAGGGCTTATATGGCTACACCTTC CASSHFLGQGLYGYTF
. TRBJ1-5 . TRBV15 TGTGCCACCAGCAAAGGGGGCAATCAGCCCCAGCATTTT CATSKGGNQPQHF
. TRBJ1-5 . TRBV11-2 TGTGCCAGCAGCTTGTCGGGTGGCAATCAGCCCCAGCATTTT CASSLSGGNQPQHF
. TRBJ1-6 TRBD1 TRBV7-9 TGTGCCAGCAGCTACACGGACAGGGCCTATAATTCACCCCTCCACTTT CASSYTDRAYNSPLHF
. TRBJ1-3 . TRBV6-2/TRBV6-3 TGTGCCAGCAGTTACAAGCAGGGTGGAAACACCATATATTTT CASSYKQGGNTIYF
. TRBJ2-7 TRBD1 TRBV5-5 TGTGCCAGCAGCGGGGACAGGCTTGGGCAGTACTTC CASSGDRLGQYF
. TRBJ2-7 TRBD2 TRBV5-4 TGTGCCAGCAGCTTTGATAGCGGGAACGAGCAGTACTTC CASSFDSGNEQYF
. TRBJ2-1 TRBD1 TRBV28 TGTGCCAGCAGTTGCATCCCGGGACAGGGGGACCACAATGAGCAGTTCTTC CASSCIPGQGDHNEQFF
. TRBJ1-3 . TRBV4-1 TGCGCCAGCAGCCACACCTGGAGGGCGGCCTCTGGAAACACCATATATTTT CASSHTWRAASGNTIYF
once TRBJ2-7 . TRBV25-1 TGTGCCAGCAGTGGGCAGGGTTGGGGTTCCGAGCAGTACTTC CASSGQGWGSEQYF
. TRBJ2-2 TRBD2 TRBV28 TGTGCCAGCAGTCCGGGGAGGGGAGGGGAGCTGTTTTTT CASSPGRGGELFF
. TRBJ2-3 . TRBV5-1 TGCGCCAGCAGCTTGGCCGGGGGATCAGATACGCAGTATTTT CASSLAGGSDTQYF
. TRBJ2-7 . TRBV13 TGTGCCAGCAGCCCTACCTTGGGCAGGGGAAAGTACGAGCAGTACTTC CASSPTLGRGKYEQYF
. TRBJ2-3 TRBD2 TRBV5-4 TGTGCCAGCCGGGGGGCAGATACGCAGTATTTT CASRGADTQYF
. TRBJ1-2 . TRBV19 TGTGCCAGTAGTTCTCCGGGACTCCTAAACTATGGCTACACCTTC CASSSPGLLNYGYTF
. TRBJ1-1 . TRBV28 TGTGCCAGCAGTTTCGCGGTTGGAGGGACTGAAGCTTTCTTT CASSFAVGGTEAFF
. TRBJ1-3 . TRBV6-5 TGTGCCAGCAGATCGGGTGGAAACACCATATATTTT CASRSGGNTIYF
. TRBJ2-7 TRBD1 TRBV5-8 TGTGCCAGCAGCGATAGGGACAGACCCTGGGGGTACGAGCAGTACTTC CASSDRDRPWGYEQYF
. TRBJ1-1 TRBD1 TRBV30 TGTGCCTGGAGAGAACAGGGGGTTCTACACACTGAAGCTTTCTTT CAWREQGVLHTEAFF
. TRBJ1-2 TRBD1 TRBV6-2/TRBV6-3 TGTGCCAGCAGTTACTCGGAGGGGACAGAGCCTATTGGGGGCTACACCTTC CASSYSEGTEPIGGYTF
. TRBJ2-3 TRBD2 TRBV10-3 TGTGCCATCAGGGGACTAGCGACAGATACGCAGTATTTT CAIRGLATDTQYF
. TRBJ1-2 TRBD1 TRBV6-5 TGTGCCAGCAGTTTTCTGCAGGGGGGCGGTGGCTACACCTTC CASSFLQGGGGYTF
. TRBJ2-2 . TRBV9 TGTGCCAGCTCCGGGGAGGCCGGGGAGCTGTTTTTT CASSGEAGELFF
few TRBJ2-2 TRBD2 TRBV5-1 TGCGCCAGCAGCTTAGAGCGGGGAGGCACCGGGGAGCTGTTTTTT CASSLERGGTGELFF
. TRBJ2-1 TRBD2 TRBV28 TGTGCCAGCAGTCTTCTAGCGGGGGTTGGGAATGAGCAGTTCTTC CASSLLAGVGNEQFF
. TRBJ1-1 TRBD1 TRBV20-1 TGCAGTGCTAGTTCCAGGGGGCGAACTGAAGCTTTCTTT CSASSRGRTEAFF
. TRBJ1-1 . TRBV7-8 TGTGCCAGCAGCTCTACAGGGTGGACTGAAGCTTTCTTT CASSSTGWTEAFF
. TRBJ1-2 . TRBV9 TGTGCCAGCAGCGTAGACGGGGAAAACTATGGCTACACCTTC CASSVDGENYGYTF
. TRBJ1-1 TRBD1 TRBV19 TGTGCCAGTAGCCCCGGGACAGTAGCTTCGTCGTTGGGCACTGAAGCTTTCTTT CASSPGTVASSLGTEAFF
. TRBJ2-5 . TRBV4-1 TGCGCCAGCAGCCTTCTAACGGTGGAGGAGACCCAGTACTTC CASSLLTVEETQYF
. TRBJ1-5 . TRBV6-2/TRBV6-3 TGTGCCAGCAGTTATACAGCCATGAGCAATCAGCCCCAGCATTTT CASSYTAMSNQPQHF
once TRBJ2-2 TRBD1 TRBV11-3 TGTGCCAGCAGCTTAGGGGCAGGGGGCGACACCGGGGAGCTGTTTTTT CASSLGAGGDTGELFF